This TCR beta chain originates from a study of cytomegalovirus exposure and HLA in healthy donors. As for the study in general: One earlier analysis, a look at roughly 180 million T cells, found about 100 million unique TCR beta sequences. Study results and caveats: It was confirmed in vitro that a few of the CMV-associated chains were specific for CMV antigens.

The PCR employed 60 Vbeta primers together with 13 Jbeta primers. Sequencing was performed with immunoSEQ multiplex PCR; in TCRdb, only in-frame clones are kept and a portion is missing. In the table there are 190,000 or so clones, roughly 78% of which are singletons. Turning to this clone: Its matching antigen is unknown.

This receptor was taken from a boy between 5 and 17 years old in good health and CMV-seronegative. The sample comprised PBMCs.

As DNA, the CDR3 is TGTGCCAGCAGCTTAGGCACCGCAGGGGTTAGTACAGATACGCAGTATTTT. Protein sequence: CASSLGTAGVSTDTQYF. The chain carries TRBV7-8 and TRBJ2-3, with D possibly matching TRBD1 (6 bases). Germline V gene sequence: CDR1 SGHVS, CDR2 FQNEAQ. The CDR3 consists of 17 residues. The V gene lost 1 base and the J gene lost 3 bases, with 17 bases spanning the gap.